Listed below are T cell receptor beta chains from one sample, sequenced in a study of CD8 T cells in Susac syndrome. From the immunoSEQ multiplex PCR reads, TCRdb called clonotypes with MiXCR, one entry per CDR3 protein. The sample carries a few hundred thousand distinct CDR3 sequences, 92% recorded once. The sequenced sample consisted of CD4+ T cells from PBMCs. Every receptor here comes from a human donor with multiple sclerosis. CDR3s include the opening cysteine and the closing phenylalanine or tryptophan. The D gene is left open where the match is weak. Clone size, where shown, is once, few, many, or a class for clones that have expanded.

V gene	D gene	clone size	J gene	CDR3 DNA	CDR3 protein
TRBV23-1	NA	few	TRBJ1-1	TGCGCCAGCAGTCAATCTCGAACCAAGGAAGCTTTCTTT	CASSQSRTKEAFF
TRBV13	TRBD2	NA	TRBJ2-3	TGTGCCAGCAGCTTAGCGGGGGGGCCGCGGTTTCCAGATACGCAGTATTTT	CASSLAGGPRFPDTQYF
TRBV5-1	NA	NA	TRBJ2-5	TGCGCCAGCAGCTTCGGACCCGGGGGAGGCGGTGAGACCCAGTACTTC	CASSFGPGGGGETQYF
TRBV11-1	NA	NA	TRBJ1-1	TGTGCCGCGGGGCTGTCCAGGGACACTGAAGCTTTCTTT	CAAGLSRDTEAFF
TRBV5-1	NA	NA	TRBJ1-2	TGCGCCAGCAGCTTGGTGAGGGGATCCTATGGCTACACCTTC	CASSLVRGSYGYTF
TRBV3-1	TRBD2	NA	TRBJ2-5	TGTGCCAGCAGCCAAATGGCGGGAGCCCTAAAGACCCAGTACTTC	CASSQMAGALKTQYF
TRBV7-2	TRBD2	NA	TRBJ2-1	TGTGCCAGCAGCTTAGATTTCCGGACTAGCGGATACCCTTCCTTC	CASSLDFRTSGYPSF
TRBV10-3	NA	NA	TRBJ2-5	TGTGCCATCAGAGATGATAAGGGGGGCCCGGCCGAGACCCAGTACTTC	CAIRDDKGGPAETQYF
TRBV9	NA	few	TRBJ2-6	TGTGCCAGCAGCTCTCTCTCTGGGGCCAACGTCCTGACTTTC	CASSSLSGANVLTF
TRBV5-6	NA	NA	TRBJ1-2	TGTGCCAGCAGCTTGGGGACGGGACTTCTATCTGGCTACACCTTC	CASSLGTGLLSGYTF